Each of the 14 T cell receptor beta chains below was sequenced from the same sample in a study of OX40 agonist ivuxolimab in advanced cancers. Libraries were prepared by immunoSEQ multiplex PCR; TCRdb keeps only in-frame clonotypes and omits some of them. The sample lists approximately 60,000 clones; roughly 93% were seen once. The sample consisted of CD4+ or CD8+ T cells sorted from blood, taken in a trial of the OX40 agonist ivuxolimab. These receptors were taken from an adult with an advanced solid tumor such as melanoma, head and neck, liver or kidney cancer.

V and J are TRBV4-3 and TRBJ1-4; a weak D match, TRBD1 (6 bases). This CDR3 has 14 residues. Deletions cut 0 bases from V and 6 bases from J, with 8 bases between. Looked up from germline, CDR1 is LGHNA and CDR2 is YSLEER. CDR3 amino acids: CASSQDRTDEKLFF. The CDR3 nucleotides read TGCGCCAGCAGCCAAGATAGGACAGATGAAAAACTGTTTTTT.

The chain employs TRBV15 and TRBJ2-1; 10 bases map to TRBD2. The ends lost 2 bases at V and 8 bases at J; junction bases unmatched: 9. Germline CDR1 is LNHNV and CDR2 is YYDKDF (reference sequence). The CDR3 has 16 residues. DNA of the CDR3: TGTGCCACCAGCAGACCCTCGGGGCTAGCGGGAGATGAGCAGTTCTTC. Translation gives CATSRPSGLAGDEQFF.

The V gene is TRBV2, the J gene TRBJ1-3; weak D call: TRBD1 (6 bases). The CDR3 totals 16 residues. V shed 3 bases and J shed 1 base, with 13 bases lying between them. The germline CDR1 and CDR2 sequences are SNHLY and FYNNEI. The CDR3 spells CASSEWGQTSGNTIYF. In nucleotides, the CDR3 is TGTGCCAGCAGTGAGTGGGGGCAGACTTCTGGAAACACCATATATTTT.

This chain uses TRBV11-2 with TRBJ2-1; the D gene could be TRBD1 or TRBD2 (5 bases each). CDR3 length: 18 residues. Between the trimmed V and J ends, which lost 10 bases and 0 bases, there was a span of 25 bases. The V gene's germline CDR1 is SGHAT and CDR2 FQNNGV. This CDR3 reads CATQPRVRGRSSYNEQFF. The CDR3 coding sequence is TGTGCCACCCAACCTAGGGTTCGGGGCAGGAGCTCCTACAATGAGCAGTTCTTC.

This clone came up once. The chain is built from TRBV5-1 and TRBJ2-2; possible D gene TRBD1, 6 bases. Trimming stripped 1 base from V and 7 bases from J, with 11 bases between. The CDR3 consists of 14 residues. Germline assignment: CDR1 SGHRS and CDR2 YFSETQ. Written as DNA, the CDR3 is TGCGCCAGCAGCTTGAACAGGGTCATCGGGGAGCTGTTTTTT. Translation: CASSLNRVIGELFF. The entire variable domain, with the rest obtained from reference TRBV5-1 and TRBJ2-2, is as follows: KAGVTQTPRYLIKTRGQQVTLSCSPISGHRSVSWYQQTPGQGLQFLFEYFSETQRNKGNFPGRFSGRQFSNSRSEMNVSTLELGDSALYLCASSLNRVIGELFFGEGSRLTVL.

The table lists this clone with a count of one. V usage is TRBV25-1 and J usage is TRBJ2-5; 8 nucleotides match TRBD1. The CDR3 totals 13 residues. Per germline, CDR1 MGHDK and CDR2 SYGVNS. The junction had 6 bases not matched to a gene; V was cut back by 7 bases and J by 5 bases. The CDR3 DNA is TGTGCCAGCACCTCGGACAGGGCGGAGACCCAGTACTTC. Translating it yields CASTSDRAETQYF.

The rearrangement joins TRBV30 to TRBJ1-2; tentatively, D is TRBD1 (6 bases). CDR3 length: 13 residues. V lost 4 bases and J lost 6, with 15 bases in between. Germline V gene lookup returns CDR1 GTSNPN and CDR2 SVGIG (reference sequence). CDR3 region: CAWNQQGGDGYTF. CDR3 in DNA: TGTGCCTGGAACCAACAGGGTGGGGATGGCTACACCTTC.

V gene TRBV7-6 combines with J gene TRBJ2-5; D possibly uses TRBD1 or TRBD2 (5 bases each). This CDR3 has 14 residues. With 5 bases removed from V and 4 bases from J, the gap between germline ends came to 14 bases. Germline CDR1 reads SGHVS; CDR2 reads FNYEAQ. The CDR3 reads CASSKITRGETQYF. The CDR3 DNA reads TGTGCCAGCAGCAAAATAACTAGGGGAGAGACCCAGTACTTC.

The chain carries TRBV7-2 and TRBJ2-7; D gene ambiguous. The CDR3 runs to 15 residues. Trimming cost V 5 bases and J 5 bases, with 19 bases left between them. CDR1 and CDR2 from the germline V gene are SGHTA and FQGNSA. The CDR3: CASSPLMWGTDEQYF. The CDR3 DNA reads TGTGCCAGCAGCCCTCTTATGTGGGGAACGGACGAGCAGTACTTC.

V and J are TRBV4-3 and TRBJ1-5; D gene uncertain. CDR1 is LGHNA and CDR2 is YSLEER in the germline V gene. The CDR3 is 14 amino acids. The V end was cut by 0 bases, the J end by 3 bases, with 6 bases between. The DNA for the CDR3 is TGCGCCAGCAGCCAAGATCGGTTCAATCAGCCCCAGCATTTT. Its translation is CASSQDRFNQPQHF.

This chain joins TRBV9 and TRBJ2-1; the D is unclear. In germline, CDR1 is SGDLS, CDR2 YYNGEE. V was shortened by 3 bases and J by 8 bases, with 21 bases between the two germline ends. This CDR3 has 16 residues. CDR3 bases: TGTGCCAGCAGCGCCAACACCGGGCCGTACGGAGATGAGCAGTTCTTC. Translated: CASSANTGPYGDEQFF.

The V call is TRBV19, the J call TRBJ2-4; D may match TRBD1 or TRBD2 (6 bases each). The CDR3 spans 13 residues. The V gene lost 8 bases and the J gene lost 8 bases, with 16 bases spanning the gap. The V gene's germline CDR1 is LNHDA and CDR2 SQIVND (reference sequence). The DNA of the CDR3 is TGTGCCAGTGGACCCCGGGGGCATGACATTCAGTACTTC. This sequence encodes CASGPRGHDIQYF.

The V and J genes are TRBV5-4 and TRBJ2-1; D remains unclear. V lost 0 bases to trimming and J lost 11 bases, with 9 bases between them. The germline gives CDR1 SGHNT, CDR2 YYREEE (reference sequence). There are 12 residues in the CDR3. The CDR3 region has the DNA TGTGCCAGCAGCTTGGAACCCGGACAGCAGTTCTTC. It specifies CASSLEPGQQFF.

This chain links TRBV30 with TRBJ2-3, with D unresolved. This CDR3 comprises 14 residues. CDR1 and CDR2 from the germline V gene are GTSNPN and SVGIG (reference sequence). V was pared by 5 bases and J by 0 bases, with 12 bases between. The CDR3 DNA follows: TGTGCCTGGGAGCTAGGTTCTAGCACAGATACGCAGTATTTT. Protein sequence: CAWELGSSTDTQYF.